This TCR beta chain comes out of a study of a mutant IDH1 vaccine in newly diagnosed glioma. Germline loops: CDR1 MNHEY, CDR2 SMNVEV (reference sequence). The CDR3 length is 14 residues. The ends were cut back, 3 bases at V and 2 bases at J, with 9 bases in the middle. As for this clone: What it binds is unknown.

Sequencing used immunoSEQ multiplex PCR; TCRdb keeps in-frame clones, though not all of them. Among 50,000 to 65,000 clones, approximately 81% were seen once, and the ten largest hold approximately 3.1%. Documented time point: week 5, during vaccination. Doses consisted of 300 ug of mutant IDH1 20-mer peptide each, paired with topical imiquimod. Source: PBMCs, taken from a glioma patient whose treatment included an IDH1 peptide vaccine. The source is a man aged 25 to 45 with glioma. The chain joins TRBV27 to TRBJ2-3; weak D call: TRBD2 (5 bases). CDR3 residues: CASSFGLATDTQYF. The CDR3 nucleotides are TGTGCCAGCAGTTTTGGGCTAGCCACAGATACGCAGTATTTT.